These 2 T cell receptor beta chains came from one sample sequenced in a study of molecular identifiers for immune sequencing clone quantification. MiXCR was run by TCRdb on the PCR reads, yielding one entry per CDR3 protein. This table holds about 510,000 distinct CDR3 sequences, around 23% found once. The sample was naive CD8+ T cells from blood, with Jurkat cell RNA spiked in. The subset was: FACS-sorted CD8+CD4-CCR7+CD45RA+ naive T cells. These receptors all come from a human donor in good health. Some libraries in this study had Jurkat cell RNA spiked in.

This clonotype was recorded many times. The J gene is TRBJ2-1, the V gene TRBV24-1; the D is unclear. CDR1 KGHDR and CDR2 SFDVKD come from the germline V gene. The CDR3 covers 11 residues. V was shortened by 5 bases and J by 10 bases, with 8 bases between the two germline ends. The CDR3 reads CATSVGYEQFF. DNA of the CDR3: TGTGCCACCAGTGTGGGCTACGAGCAGTTCTTC.

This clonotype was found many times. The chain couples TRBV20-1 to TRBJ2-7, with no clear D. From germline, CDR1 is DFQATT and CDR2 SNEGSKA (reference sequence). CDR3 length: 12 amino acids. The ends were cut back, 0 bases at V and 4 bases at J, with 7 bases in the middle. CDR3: CSARELKYEQYF. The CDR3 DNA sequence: TGCAGTGCTAGAGAACTTAAGTACGAGCAGTACTTC.